Listed below are T cell receptor beta chains from one sample, sequenced in a study of blood T cells in healthy people across ages. From the 5' RACE reads, TCRdb called clonotypes with MiXCR, one entry per CDR3 protein. The sample has around 800,000 distinct CDR3 sequences; 20% to 30% are singletons. The same sample was also studied in work on T cells of mothers and their children.

Sequencing input: blood. All receptors derive from a boy aged 5-17 years in good health. The CDR3 runs from the conserved cysteine through the conserved F or W. Each record gives: V gene, clone size, CDR3 protein. The listing skips clone size in some rows; elsewhere it reads once, few, many or a size class.

TRBV12-3/TRBV12-4	few	CASTPGSGELFF
TRBV3-1	few	CASSPLQGAGGYTF
TRBV10-2	.	CASTSNNLEQYF
TRBV24-1	few	CATSDLRLAGSDTQYF
TRBV20-1	few	CSASGQGNPSNYGYTF
TRBV11-1	few	CASSPGAGGAETQCF
TRBV15	.	CATSRGVETQYF
TRBV20-1	.	CSAIELAGISTDTQYF
TRBV7-9	.	CASSLSFTTNEKLFF
TRBV7-9	.	CASSPSWDYEQYF
TRBV20-1	.	CSAEGTGAGSTDTQYF
TRBV9	few	CASSGSGTSGSDTQYF
TRBV3-1	few	CASSQGGGGVETQYF
TRBV6-5	.	CASSYDAQYGYTF
TRBV7-3	few	CASSSGEGTYEQYF
TRBV7-8	few	CASSPTGTTQETQYF
TRBV7-9	.	CASSSTRGRHNEQFF
TRBV10-3	few	CAISERQETQYF
TRBV6-6	many	CASSRTPDTQYF
TRBV4-2	once	CASSPPGSGSYNEQFF
TRBV29-1	.	CSVHEGAEREQYF
TRBV18	.	CASSQLAGLQETQYF
TRBV2	.	CASSGHTNTEAFF
TRBV27	few	CASSTRTAGVSEQYF
TRBV29-1	few	CSVVYWQGAEETQYF
TRBV6-1	.	CASILDRVAGELFF
TRBV5-5	few	CASSLVWDRGLRETQYF
TRBV5-1	few	CASSPGLTQYF
TRBV20-1	.	CSAREFSGIGYTF
TRBV5-1	.	CASSSRTGVDEQFF
TRBV15	many	CATSSLSLAKNIQYF
TRBV5-1	many	CASSLAGYQETQYF
TRBV14	.	CASSLIHKETQYF
TRBV6-2/TRBV6-3	few	CASSYGGRNGRNQPQHF